Shown below are 15 T cell receptor beta chains from a single sample sequenced in a study of blood T cell repertoires in COVID-19. Here immunoSEQ multiplex PCR was the method, and the copy in TCRdb shows in-frame clones only, minus some. The table includes 35,000 to 45,000 clones, about nine tenths detected once. Sequencing was done on a sample of peripheral blood. The origin of the receptors is a woman aged 80 or older with acute or convalescent COVID-19.

For this clone: Other nucleotide sequences in the sample specify the same CDR3. V usage is TRBV6-5 and J usage is TRBJ2-1; the D is unclear. The V end was cut by 0 bases, the J end by 4 bases, with 4 bases between. The CDR3 extends over 13 amino acids. Germline CDR1 MNHEY, CDR2 SVGAGI. CDR3: CASSYSRYNEQFF. Here the CDR3 DNA reads TGTGCCAGCAGTTACTCCCGGTACAATGAGCAGTTCTTC.

The J gene is TRBJ1-5, the V gene TRBV19; D may be TRBD1 (6 bases). Trimming pared 7 bases from V and 4 bases from J, leaving 17 bases between. Germline CDR1 and CDR2: LNHDA and SQIVND (reference sequence). The CDR3 runs 15 residues. The CDR3 sequence is CASNVVDRLNQPQHF. In nucleotides, the CDR3 is TGTGCCAGTAACGTGGTTGACAGGCTGAATCAGCCCCAGCATTTT.

This clone was observed a few times. V usage is TRBV30 and J usage is TRBJ1-6, with 9 bases identical to TRBD1. The germline gives CDR1 GTSNPN, CDR2 SVGIG (reference sequence). The V and J ends lost 0 bases and 6 bases, in that order; junction bases with no gene match: 9. The CDR3 is 17 residues long. CDR3 loop: CAWSVPPTQGANSPLHF. DNA for the CDR3: TGTGCCTGGAGTGTGCCTCCTACACAGGGGGCTAATTCACCCCTCCACTTT.

The gene calls are TRBV9 and TRBJ1-5; D is perhaps TRBD1 (6 bases). Germline V gene lookup returns CDR1 SGDLS and CDR2 YYNGEE. V lost 3 bases to trimming and J lost 7 bases, with 14 bases between them. This CDR3 is 14 amino acids long. The CDR3 region is CASSETGGRQPQHF. The DNA of the CDR3 is TGTGCCAGCAGCGAGACAGGAGGCAGGCAGCCCCAGCATTTT.

CDR3 sequence (DNA): TGTGCCTGGAACAGGGATAAGACTAATGAAAAACTGTTTTTT. Protein product: CAWNRDKTNEKLFF. The V and J genes are TRBV30 and TRBJ1-4; TRBD1 might be the D (6 bases). The V gene lost 4 bases and the J gene lost 2 bases, with 11 bases spanning the gap. The CDR3 totals 14 residues. The germline V gene encodes CDR1 GTSNPN and CDR2 SVGIG (reference sequence).

The V and J genes are TRBV24-1 and TRBJ1-4; D is ambiguous. Germline CDR1 is KGHDR and CDR2 is SFDVKD. V shed 3 bases and J shed 4 bases, with 14 bases lying between them. CDR3 length equals 16 residues. CDR3 residues: CATSDRSDRDNEKLFF. The CDR3 DNA follows: TGTGCCACCAGTGATCGATCTGACCGGGATAATGAAAAACTGTTTTTT.

The chain joins TRBV28 to TRBJ2-7; maybe TRBD1 (5 bases). Germline V gene sequence: CDR1 MDHEN, CDR2 SYDVKM. Trimming shortened V by 4 bases and J by 9 bases, and 10 bases separated the two germline ends. The CDR3 sequence is 11 residues long. The CDR3 DNA sequence: TGTGCCAGCAGTTCGACAGAGACGCAGTACTTC. It is translated as CASSSTETQYF.

This chain connects TRBV27 to TRBJ1-2, with D perhaps TRBD1 (6 bases). Trimming left V 5 bases short and J 7 bases short, with 17 bases between. CDR3 length: 14 residues. In germline, CDR1 is MNHEY, CDR2 SMNVEV (reference sequence). The CDR3 DNA reads TGTGCCAGCAGTCCAGGACAGAGGTTAGGTGGCTACACCTTC. As protein: CASSPGQRLGGYTF.

This clone occurred once. V is TRBV27 and J is TRBJ2-3; a weak D match, TRBD2 (6 bases). The V gene lost 6 bases and the J gene lost 4 bases, with 23 bases spanning the gap. In germline, CDR1 is MNHEY, CDR2 SMNVEV (reference sequence). The CDR3 is 17 amino acids. The CDR3 here is CASSRSPPGPGADTQYF. DNA of the CDR3: TGTGCCAGCAGCCGATCCCCTCCGGGACCGGGGGCAGATACGCAGTATTTT.

The genes are TRBV4-3 and TRBJ1-1; D is undetermined. This CDR3 is 13 amino acids long. Germline-derived CDR1 and CDR2 are LGHNA and YSLEER. The V and J ends lost 6 bases and 5 bases respectively, with 13 bases between them. CDR3 region: CASRDRGGTEAFF. The CDR3 DNA sequence: TGCGCCAGCAGGGATCGCGGTGGGACTGAAGCTTTCTTT.

DNA of the CDR3: TGCAGCGTTGATCGGGGACAGGGTAGTGGCTACACCTTC. Protein product: CSVDRGQGSGYTF. The J gene is TRBJ1-2, the V gene TRBV29-1, with 9 bases aligning to TRBD1. The germline V gene has CDR1 SQVTM and CDR2 ANQGSEA. The CDR3 extends over 13 amino acids. With 3 bases clipped from V and 7 bases from J, the junction kept 6 bases outside the gene matches. Using reference TRBV29-1 and TRBJ1-2 for the parts outside the CDR3, the full variable domain is SAVISQKPSRDICQRGTSLTIQCQVDSQVTMMFWYRQQPGQSLTLIATANQGSEATYESGFVIDKFPISRPNLTFSTLTVSNMSPEDSSIYLCSVDRGQGSGYTFGSGTRLTVV.

The chain links TRBV2 to TRBJ2-5; 15 bases match TRBD2. The V gene end was trimmed by 3 bases and the J gene end by 4 bases; junction bases not matched to a gene: 6. The CDR3 runs 17 residues. The germline V gene has CDR1 SNHLY and CDR2 FYNNEI. DNA for the CDR3: TGTGCCAGCAGTGATGGACTAGCGGGGGGGCGGGTAGAGACCCAGTACTTC. It is translated as CASSDGLAGGRVETQYF.

This rearrangement joins TRBV5-4 to TRBJ1-3; no reliable D call. Trimming removed 0 bases from V and 4 bases from J, with 5 bases in between. The CDR3 loop spans 13 amino acids. Germline values: CDR1 SGHNT, CDR2 YYREEE (reference sequence). In DNA, the CDR3 is TGTGCCAGCAGCTTGGGGAGAGGAAACACCATATATTTT. Protein: CASSLGRGNTIYF.

This clone has a handful of counts. The chain combines TRBV5-6 with TRBJ1-6, with TRBD1 matching over 11 bases. CDR3 length equals 15 residues. Per germline, CDR1 SGHDT and CDR2 YYEEEE. The V segment lost 0 bases and the J segment 9 bases; nucleotides outside the gene matches: 2. CDR3 in DNA: TGTGCCAGCAGCTTGGGGACAGGGGGCTTTTCACCCCTCCACTTT. Its translation is CASSLGTGGFSPLHF.

The chain has TRBV6-5 and TRBJ1-5, with TRBD1 as a possible D gene (6 bases). CDR1 MNHEY and CDR2 SVGAGI come from the germline V gene. Trimming took 6 bases from V and 6 from J, leaving 15 bases between them. The length of the CDR3 is 14 residues. The CDR3 reads CASRSGGGGQPQHF. The CDR3 bases are TGTGCCAGCAGGTCGGGTGGGGGCGGTCAGCCCCAGCATTTT.